This TCR beta chain was recorded in a study of cytomegalovirus exposure and HLA in healthy donors (dated by TCRdb to the late 2010s). Notes on the research overall: According to an earlier analysis of several hundred of the donors, 150 million to 200 million T cells yielded some 110 million unique TCR beta sequences and 276 Gb of sequence data. The number of donors typed differed by locus, with 629-630 for A, B, C, DRB1 and DQB1, around 520 for DQA1, approximately 570 for DPA1, and 472 for DPB1. In a later genetic analysis, genome-wide SNP genotypes for about 65% of the roughly 700 donors were used, and that subset was treated as a discovery cohort. The study combined high-throughput TCR immunosequencing, statistical association of individual TCRs with disease status, and machine learning to predict cytomegalovirus infection status. Alongside the repertoire data, information on donor age, sex, ethnicity and CMV serostatus was compiled. Because of strong linkage in the cohort, roughly five DR-DQ haplotypes were treated as single units for association and clustering. The later analysis used no new phenotypic data to find candidate immune exposures, relying instead on TCR beta sequences and their occurrence across donors. Among a few hundred genotyped donors of the cohort, an average of roughly 240,000 unique TCR beta nucleotide sequences were sequenced per donor, around 18% of them non-productive. An earlier analysis of approximately 640 of the donors applied high-throughput TCR beta sequencing to assess whether each TCR beta V gene segment acted as functional or pseudogenic. Along with the approximately 670-subject first cohort, a separate validation cohort of over a hundred different subjects was used. An early release that covered some 640 HLA-typed donors contained around 330 gigabases of sequencing data and some 87 million unique TCR sequences. HLA typing included class I and class II loci at four-digit resolution. All discovery cohort repertoires had been generated using a single sequencing platform. The study was designed to test whether signatures of past pathogen exposure could be identified by cataloging public T cell receptors. Using immunosequencing, the study profiled T cell repertoires from around 670 subjects and related those repertoires to cytomegalovirus serostatus. In a later analysis, previously published TCR beta repertoires from 550 to 700 donors were re-analyzed and high-resolution HLA genotyping was added so that TCR occurrence patterns could be studied. Among the approximately 400 genotyped donors, approximately 81% belonged to the genetic ancestry cluster associated with self-reported Caucasian donors.

For this clone: Its antigen is unknown. One base away there is no much larger clone; base qualities are not given.

The cohort comprised some 680 healthy bone marrow donors. At the time of sampling, every cohort member was nominally healthy, though immune exposures that went unrecorded were likely present. The donor tested CMV seropositive, placing the donor among the 290 or so seropositive members of the cohort. Every donor gave a peripheral blood sample, and the peripheral blood mononuclear cells from that sample were used for TCR beta sequencing. Genomic DNA was extracted from the blood cell samples with the Qiagen DNeasy Blood Extraction Kit. Receptor amplification or capture employed the immunoSEQ multiplex PCR assay. For the multiplex PCR, a mixture combining 60 forward primers for TCR Vbeta segments and 13 reverse primers for TCR Jbeta segments was used. A multiplex PCR assay on genomic DNA amplified the CDR3 region of rearranged TCR beta genes. The Illumina HiSeq System was used to sequence the amplified TCR beta libraries as 87-base-pair reads. The original methods were these. Across the 700 or so repertoires, a later analysis counted some 80 million unique TCR beta chains, approximately 10 million of which were shared by at least two donors. Raw reads were error-corrected and collapsed into unique sequences by a nearest-neighbor algorithm in which closely related sequences were merged to remove PCR and sequencing errors. Alignment of CDR3 sequences to IMGT reference sequences was used to assign V, D and J gene segments. For a sequence to be retained, a match of at least six nucleotides was required to both a V gene segment and a J gene segment. A rearrangement counted as productive if the CDR3 had no stop codons and remained in frame with V and J, and every other rearrangement counted as non-productive. Following IMGT convention, CDR3 was defined as the stretch from the second conserved V-encoded cysteine to the conserved J-encoded phenylalanine. In an earlier analysis of approximately 590 of the donors, sequences lacking an unambiguous match to a single V gene segment were excluded. In an earlier analysis of a few hundred of the donors, V segments were called functional above 56.7% productive rearrangements and were called segregating when the between-donor standard deviation exceeded 5%. A statistical classification framework was built for diagnosing cytomegalovirus status from the catalog of TCR beta chain sequences. In a later analysis, TCR nucleotide sequences were compared against IMGT/GENE-DB human TR gene sequences so that V and J genes could be assigned. Using the TCRdist pipeline, a later analysis assigned CDR3 sequences along with most-parsimonious VDJ recombination scenarios. A later analysis defined each TCR beta chain by its CDR3 amino acid sequence plus V-gene family, and excluded reads lacking a unique V-gene family. A later analysis removed 550 to 700 highly shared, low-generation-probability nucleotide sequences to deal with suspected cross-contamination and a sequencing artifact. In a later analysis, a clonal expansion index was calculated for each public chain from normalized within-repertoire ranks of inferred template counts. In a later analysis, generation probabilities were computed with a VDJ recombination model fitted to out-of-frame rearrangements, and the resulting probabilities were checked against IGoR. In a later analysis, TCR-TCR, TCR-HLA and TCR-CMV co-occurrence was scored with hypergeometric tests, and a repertoire-size bias correction was applied to TCR pairs. In a later analysis, false discovery rates were estimated by permuting HLA or CMV assignments 20 times. In a later analysis, co-occurring TCRs were grouped using DBSCAN, with TCRdist sequence similarity added in when clustering inside HLA-allele-positive subsets. Repertoires with fewer than 30,000 or more than 120,000 public chains were left out of co-occurrence clustering, as were about five repertoires with anomalous nucleotide sharing. TCRdb retrieved this table from immuneACCESS and kept in-frame rearrangements only. Not all clones are present; in checked studies, unresolved V genes account for under half, and no reason is known for the remainder. Clone size and V and J calls were adopted from that table, with D and trimming inferred from the DNA. Recorded for this sample are a few hundred thousand clones; 77% of them occurred a single time. Less than 3.5% of the sample is held by the ten biggest clonotypes.

Taken from cysteine to phenylalanine, the CDR3 has 13 residues. Only the CDR3 DNA is retained, 39 bases long and in frame from the first base. V is clipped by 8 bases and J by 3 bases, and the sequence between their germline boundaries is 11 bases long. CDR1 and CDR2 are drawn from the germline V gene: MNHEY, SVGAGI. What the work shows at the level of the full study, not this receptor alone: Because the 87-base-pair reads could not distinguish some IMGT-functional V segments, including TRBV6-2 and TRBV6-3, those segments were excluded. Linkage disequilibrium might explain the correlated functional status among segregating V segments, but an unknown experimental factor could not be excluded. A further reported finding was that TCR beta sequences accurately predicted the HLA-A and HLA-B alleles for most subjects in the first cohort. In a later genetic analysis, a missense DCLRE1C variant was associated with V-gene and J-gene trimming of TCR beta chains, and the association was replicated in an independent cohort. Compared with the approximately 700-donor mean, donors in an Asian-associated ancestry cluster had fewer N-insertions in productive TCRs, according to a later genetic analysis. The classifier was reported to diagnose cytomegalovirus status with high specificity and sensitivity in both the original cohort and the validation cohort. In vitro tests confirmed that three of the cytomegalovirus-associated TCR beta chains recognize cytomegalovirus antigens. The study gave a list of 150 to 200 TCR beta chains associated with cytomegalovirus. In an earlier analysis of roughly 560 of the donors, most TCR beta V segments were observed in productive rearrangements about 90% or about 30% of the time, broadly matching IMGT annotations. Presence/absence analyses assumed roughly uniform sequencing depth across donors, an assumption that may not hold. A group of highly shared sequence variants was considered likely to be a technical artifact of the sequencing pipeline. In a later analysis, the rate of TCR association differed among HLA loci, with DRB1 alleles having the most associated TCRs and HLA-C alleles having the fewest. This cohort had only TCR beta chains sequenced, and the lack of alpha or paired-chain data limited which features could be detected. In a later analysis, HLA-associated TCR beta chains were found to be more clonally expanded and to have lower generation probabilities than equally common non-associated chains. A later analysis associated around 16,000 TCR beta sequences with specific HLA alleles at a false discovery rate of 0.05. When HLA alleles, especially DR and DQ, strongly co-occurred, attributing TCR associations to individual alleles was difficult. For the cohort, immune exposure information was limited to CMV serostatus. The authors suggested that the approach could potentially be extended to other disease states and immunological phenotypes. In a later analysis, most CMV-associated TCR beta chains were found to appear HLA-restricted, with HLA associations seemingly driven largely by CMV exposure. According to a later analysis, parvovirus B19, influenza, CMV and Epstein-Barr virus appeared linked to several top co-occurrence clusters. HLA typing was unavailable for some donors at each locus, so association tests used only the typed subset. Most TCR sequences were seen in very few donors, while some public TCRs were found in many individuals. Because counts were too low, about 18 rarely observed V segments, including chromosome 9 orphons, were left out of the earlier analysis of 587 of the donors.

Sample: PBMCs. The receptor was derived from a woman between 55 and 75 years old in good health and CMV-seropositive. The sequence joins TRBV6-5 to TRBJ1-3; the D gene lacks a confident call. The nucleotide sequence reads TGTGCCAGCTATCGAACCTATGGAAACACCATATATTTT. This encodes CASYRTYGNTIYF.